This paragraph reports one TCR beta chain. This clonotype was observed a handful of times. Its antigen specificity is not known. No qualities accompany the bases; no much larger clone lies one base away. This entry comes from a study of patients and donors after allogeneic stem cell transplantation (dated by TCRdb to the early 2020s). The library was produced with RT-PCR. Sequencing used a NextSeq 550. In TCRdb, the public reads were trimmed at Q25 with fastp and aligned with MiXCR, with productive beta chains retained. Entries are consolidated by CDR3 protein sequence, retaining the most common genes and DNA. A total of roughly 940,000 distinct CDR3 sequences appear in this sample, roughly 18% of them only once. Of the sample, around 5.5% falls within the top ten clones. From a lookup of the germline V gene (reference sequence), CDR1 and CDR2 are DFQATT and SNEGSKA. Relative to germline, V is 6 bases shorter and J is 3 bases shorter, with 15 bases between their ends. Spanning cysteine to phenylalanine, the CDR3 consists of 13 amino acids. Just CDR3 DNA is preserved here, 39 bases in frame from base 1.

The rearranged segments are TRBV20-1 and TRBJ2-7; a tentative D call is TRBD2 (6 bases match). The sequencing input was blood, either unsorted or a sorted T cell fraction (not recorded which). The TCR comes from a human donor who was either an allogeneic HSCT recipient or a stem cell or donor lymphocyte infusion donor (not recorded which). It is not recorded whose cells these are; they may come from a transplant donor. The DNA sequence reads TGCAGTGCCCCGGGGGACGGTGGCTACGAGCAGTACTTC. This gives the protein CSAPGDGGYEQYF.